This is a list of T cell receptor beta chains from one sample in a study of a mutant IDH1 vaccine in newly diagnosed glioma. No antigens are known for them. Only in-frame clones appear in the TCRdb table, and some are missing; sequencing was by immunoSEQ multiplex PCR. The sample shows 26,000 or so clones, around 80% of them seen only once. Sequenced material: PBMCs, taken from a glioma patient whose treatment included an IDH1 peptide vaccine. These receptors originate from a woman under 40 with glioma. The CDR3 runs from the conserved cysteine through the conserved F or W. Each record gives: clone size, V gene, D gene, CDR3 length, J gene, CDR3 DNA, CDR3 protein. The D gene is left open where the match is weak. The size of a clone is reported for some rows only, either as once, few or many, or as a class for expanded clones.

.	TRBV5-4	TRBD2	17	TRBJ2-7	TGTGCCAGCAGCTCTGGACTAGCGGGGGGGCCCTCCTACGAGCAGTACTTC	CASSSGLAGGPSYEQYF
.	TRBV5-6	.	14	TRBJ2-5	TGTGCCAGCAGCTTGAACCTTGCGCTAGAGACCCAGTACTTC	CASSLNLALETQYF
once	TRBV20-1	.	11	TRBJ1-2	TGCAGTGCTAGTGGTCCTTATGGCTACACCTTC	CSASGPYGYTF
.	TRBV7-2	.	15	TRBJ1-2	TGTGCCAGCAGCCTCCCCCTCGGTCCCATCAAGGGCTACACCTTC	CASSLPLGPIKGYTF
medium-sized	TRBV7-2	.	14	TRBJ1-5	TGTGCCAGCAGCTTAGAGAGAGGGATGAAGCCCCAGCATTTT	CASSLERGMKPQHF
.	TRBV6-5	.	14	TRBJ1-2	TGTGCCAGCAGGGTGACCGGGACCTACGGCGGCTACACCTTC	CASRVTGTYGGYTF
few	TRBV29-1	.	12	TRBJ1-1	TGCAGCGGATGGGCCGCGAACACTGAAGCTTTCTTT	CSGWAANTEAFF
.	TRBV5-6	.	19	TRBJ2-3	TGTGCCAGCAGCCTAGGACAGGCCTTCGTGGGGGGGGGCACAGATACGCAGTATTTT	CASSLGQAFVGGGTDTQYF
once	TRBV4-3	.	14	TRBJ1-1	TGCGCCAGCAGCCCGGGCCTTTCGAACACTGAAGCTTTCTTT	CASSPGLSNTEAFF
.	TRBV6-6	TRBD1	12	TRBJ2-5	TGTGCCAGCAGACCAGACAGGGGGACCCAGTACTTC	CASRPDRGTQYF
.	TRBV4-3	TRBD2	13	TRBJ2-7	TGCGCCAGCAGCCAACTAGCGGGGGGTGAGCAGTACTTC	CASSQLAGGEQYF
.	TRBV6-6	.	16	TRBJ1-6	TGTGCCAGCAGTTACTCGTCCGGGACATCTACTTCACCCCTCCACTTT	CASSYSSGTSTSPLHF
.	TRBV5-6	TRBD1	15	TRBJ1-4	TGTGCCAGCAGCCTCCTAAGGGGGCCTAATGAAAAACTGTTTTTT	CASSLLRGPNEKLFF
.	TRBV5-6	.	14	TRBJ2-7	TGTGCCAGCAGCTTGAAGGACAGAATCCACGAGCAGTACTTC	CASSLKDRIHEQYF
.	TRBV29-1	.	16	TRBJ1-3	TGCAGCGCCGGGGAAGCCACGGGGCCCTCTGGAAACACCATATATTTT	CSAGEATGPSGNTIYF
.	TRBV15	TRBD2	18	TRBJ2-3	TGTGCCACCAGCAGAGATTTTTTAAGGACTAGCGTCCCAGATACGCAGTATTTT	CATSRDFLRTSVPDTQYF
.	TRBV4-3	TRBD1	15	TRBJ1-1	TGCGCCAGCAGCCTCCTGACAGGGGAGGACACTGAAGCTTTCTTT	CASSLLTGEDTEAFF
once	TRBV4-3	.	15	TRBJ1-1	TGCGCCAGCAGCCAAGATCGGATGGTGAACACTGAAGCTTTCTTT	CASSQDRMVNTEAFF
once	TRBV11-2	.	15	TRBJ2-3	TGTGCCAGCAGCTTGGACTTGCTCACCACAGATACGCAGTATTTT	CASSLDLLTTDTQYF
.	TRBV19	.	13	TRBJ1-2	TGTGCCAGTAGTATCGCAGGGCCTTATGGCTACACCTTC	CASSIAGPYGYTF
.	TRBV5-6	.	13	TRBJ1-2	TGTGCCAGCAGCTTGGAGCCCTTCTATGGCTACACCTTC	CASSLEPFYGYTF
.	TRBV30	.	14	TRBJ2-6	TGTGCCTGGAGTAGCTGGGCCGGGGCCAACGTCCTGACTTTC	CAWSSWAGANVLTF
.	TRBV30	TRBD2	16	TRBJ2-7	TGTGCCTGGAGTGTACCGGGACTAGCGGGCCGAGGCGAGCAGTACTTC	CAWSVPGLAGRGEQYF
.	TRBV19	TRBD1	15	TRBJ1-2	TGTGCCAGTAGTGAACGACAGGGGGCTGAAGGTGGCTACACCTTC	CASSERQGAEGGYTF
.	TRBV29-1	TRBD1	14	TRBJ2-2	TGCAGCGTTCAAGGACAGGGGAACACCGGGGAGCTGTTTTTT	CSVQGQGNTGELFF
.	TRBV6-5	.	15	TRBJ2-7	TGTGCCAGCAGTACGAAGGCCCGAGGGGTCTACGAGCAGTACTTC	CASSTKARGVYEQYF
.	TRBV5-4	.	13	TRBJ2-7	TGTGCCAGCAGCCCCACAGGGTACAAGGAGCAGTACTTC	CASSPTGYKEQYF
.	TRBV14	.	13	TRBJ2-7	TGTGCCAGCAGCCAGCGGGGCTCCTACGAGCAGTACTTC	CASSQRGSYEQYF
.	TRBV29-1	.	15	TRBJ2-2	TGCAGCGTTGAAGACGCGGGGCTTAACACCGGGGAGCTGTTTTTT	CSVEDAGLNTGELFF
once	TRBV30	.	11	TRBJ1-2	TGTGCCTGGACGGTAGAGGGTGGCTACACCTTC	CAWTVEGGYTF
.	TRBV20-1	.	11	TRBJ1-1	TGCAGTGCTGCTCAAAACACTGAAGCTTTCTTT	CSAAQNTEAFF
.	TRBV5-1	TRBD2	15	TRBJ2-7	TGCGCCAGCAGCCTACTAGCGGGGGCAGTTCGCGAGCAGTACTTC	CASSLLAGAVREQYF
.	TRBV7-9	.	17	TRBJ1-1	TGTGCCAGCTCTCCTAAAGGTGGATTAGGCTTGAACACTGAAGCTTTCTTT	CASSPKGGLGLNTEAFF
.	TRBV7-9	.	13	TRBJ2-3	TGTGCCAGCATCAGATTTTCCACAGATACGCAGTATTTT	CASIRFSTDTQYF
.	TRBV19	.	15	TRBJ1-4	TGTGCCAGTAGTACCTGGGGGGGGACTAATGAAAAACTGTTTTTT	CASSTWGGTNEKLFF
.	TRBV7-2	.	17	TRBJ1-1	TGTGCCAGCAGCTTAGGCGTGGGGGCGGTGGGGAACACTGAAGCTTTCTTT	CASSLGVGAVGNTEAFF
few	TRBV7-8	TRBD2	16	TRBJ2-1	TGTGCCAGCAGCCCCCTCGGGACTATGGGTTACAATGAGCAGTTCTTC	CASSPLGTMGYNEQFF
.	TRBV6-5	.	14	TRBJ2-3	TGTGCCAGCAGAAAACAGGAATTTACAGATACGCAGTATTTT	CASRKQEFTDTQYF
.	TRBV4-2	.	12	TRBJ1-5	TGTGCCAGCAGCCAAGATGGGAAGCCCCAGCATTTT	CASSQDGKPQHF
.	TRBV7-9	.	14	TRBJ1-2	TGTGCCAGCAGCTTTAGGGGGTTCGACTATGGCTACACCTTC	CASSFRGFDYGYTF
.	TRBV14	TRBD2	15	TRBJ2-2	TGTGCCAGCAGCCCCGGGGGGGCGCTAACCGGGGAGCTGTTTTTT	CASSPGGALTGELFF
.	TRBV5-1	TRBD1	14	TRBJ1-2	TGCGCCAGCAGCCCGGAGACAGGGGGGTATGGCTACACCTTC	CASSPETGGYGYTF
.	TRBV2	TRBD1	15	TRBJ1-1	TGTGCCAGCAGTGAATCAACAGGGGGCCGAACTGAAGCTTTCTTT	CASSESTGGRTEAFF
.	TRBV29-1	.	11	TRBJ2-7	TGCAGCGTGGTTACAGGAGGCGAGCAGTACTTC	CSVVTGGEQYF
once	TRBV7-8	.	19	TRBJ2-5	TGTGCCAGCAGCGACGCCTTCCCCCCGTGGCGGGGTCGACAAGAGACCCAGTACTTC	CASSDAFPPWRGRQETQYF
.	TRBV7-2	.	12	TRBJ1-3	TGTGCCAGCAGCTTTGCTGGAAACACCATATATTTT	CASSFAGNTIYF
.	TRBV6-5	TRBD1	14	TRBJ2-7	TGTGCCAGCAGTCAACCGGGACAGGCGTGGGGGCAGTACTTC	CASSQPGQAWGQYF
.	TRBV29-1	TRBD1	13	TRBJ1-1	TGCAGCGTTGTCAGGGGGGGGAACACTGAAGCTTTCTTT	CSVVRGGNTEAFF
.	TRBV18	.	14	TRBJ2-1	TGTGCCAGCTCCGATGGGAGCTCCTACAATGAGCAGTTCTTC	CASSDGSSYNEQFF
.	TRBV27	.	14	TRBJ2-7	TGTGCCAGCAGTTCCTCCGACCCACCCAACGAGCAGTACTTC	CASSSSDPPNEQYF
.	TRBV7-2	.	15	TRBJ2-1	TGTGCCAGCAGCTTAGTATGGGGGGACTACAATGAGCAGTTCTTC	CASSLVWGDYNEQFF
few	TRBV29-1	TRBD1	14	TRBJ2-2	TGCAGCCTACCCTGGACAGGGGATGCCGGGGAGCTGTTTTTT	CSLPWTGDAGELFF
.	TRBV15	TRBD1	16	TRBJ1-6	TGTGCCACCAGCAGCGCGCCGGGACAGGGCCGTTCACCCCTCCACTTT	CATSSAPGQGRSPLHF
.	TRBV2	.	13	TRBJ1-3	TGTGCCAGCAGTCGCGGAGGAGGGAACACCATATATTTT	CASSRGGGNTIYF
.	TRBV7-2	.	14	TRBJ1-1	TGTGCCAGCACCTTTCGAGGGAGGGACGGTGAAGCTTTCTTT	CASTFRGRDGEAFF
.	TRBV6-4	.	10	TRBJ2-7	TGTGCCAGCAGTGGCCCGGGACACCTTTTC	CASSGPGHLF
few	TRBV15	TRBD1	15	TRBJ1-5	TGTGCCACCAGCAGCGGGGACAGGGGCGATCAGCCCCAGCATTTT	CATSSGDRGDQPQHF
.	TRBV11-3	.	11	TRBJ2-5	TGTGCCAGCAGCTTAGAGGAGACCCAGTACTTC	CASSLEETQYF